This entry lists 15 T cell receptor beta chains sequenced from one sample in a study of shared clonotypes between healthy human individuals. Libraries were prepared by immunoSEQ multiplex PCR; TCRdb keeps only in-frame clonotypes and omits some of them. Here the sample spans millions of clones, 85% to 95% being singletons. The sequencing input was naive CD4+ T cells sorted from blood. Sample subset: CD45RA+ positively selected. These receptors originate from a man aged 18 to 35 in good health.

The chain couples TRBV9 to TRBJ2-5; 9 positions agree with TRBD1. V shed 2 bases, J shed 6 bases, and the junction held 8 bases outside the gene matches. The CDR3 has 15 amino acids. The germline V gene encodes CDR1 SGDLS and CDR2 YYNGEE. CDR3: CASSVGTGLGKTQYF. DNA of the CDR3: TGTGCCAGCAGCGTCGGGACAGGGTTAGGGAAGACCCAGTACTTC.

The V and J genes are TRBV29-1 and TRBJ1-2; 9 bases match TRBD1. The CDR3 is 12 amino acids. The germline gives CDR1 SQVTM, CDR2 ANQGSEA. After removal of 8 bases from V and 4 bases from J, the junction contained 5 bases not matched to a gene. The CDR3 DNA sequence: TGCAGCACCCGGGACAGGGCCTATGGCTACACCTTC. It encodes CSTRDRAYGYTF.

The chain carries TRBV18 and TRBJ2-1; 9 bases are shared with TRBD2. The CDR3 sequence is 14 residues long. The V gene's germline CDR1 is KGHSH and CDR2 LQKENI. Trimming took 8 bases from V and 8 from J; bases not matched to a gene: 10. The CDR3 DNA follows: TGTGCCAGCCTCCGAGCGGGAGGCGTAGATGAGCAGTTCTTC. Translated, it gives CASLRAGGVDEQFF.

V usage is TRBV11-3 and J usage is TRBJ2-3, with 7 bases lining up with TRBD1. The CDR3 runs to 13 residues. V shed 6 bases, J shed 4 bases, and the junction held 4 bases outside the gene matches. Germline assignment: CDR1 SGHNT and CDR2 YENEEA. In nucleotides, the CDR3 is TGTGCCAGCAGTCAGCAGGGGGCAGATACGCAGTATTTT. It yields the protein CASSQQGADTQYF.

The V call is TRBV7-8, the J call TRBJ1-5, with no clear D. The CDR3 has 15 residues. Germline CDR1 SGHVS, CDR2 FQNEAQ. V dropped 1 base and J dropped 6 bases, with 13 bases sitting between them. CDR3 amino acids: CASSLEVAGIQPQHF. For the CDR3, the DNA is TGTGCCAGCAGCTTAGAGGTGGCGGGGATTCAGCCCCAGCATTTT.

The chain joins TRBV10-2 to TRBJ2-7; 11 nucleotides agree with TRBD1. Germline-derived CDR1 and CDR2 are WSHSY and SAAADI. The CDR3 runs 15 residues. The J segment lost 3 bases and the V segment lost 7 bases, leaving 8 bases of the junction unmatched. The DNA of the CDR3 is TGCGCCAGCAAGCCGGGACAGGGGGTTTTCTACGAGCAGTACTTC. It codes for CASKPGQGVFYEQYF.

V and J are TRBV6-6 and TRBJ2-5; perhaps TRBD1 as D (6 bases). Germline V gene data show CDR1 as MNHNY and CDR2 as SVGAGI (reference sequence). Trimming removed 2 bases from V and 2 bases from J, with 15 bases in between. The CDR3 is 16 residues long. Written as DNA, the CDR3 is TGTGCCAGCAGTTACCACCGGACAGATTTACAAGAGACCCAGTACTTC. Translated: CASSYHRTDLQETQYF.

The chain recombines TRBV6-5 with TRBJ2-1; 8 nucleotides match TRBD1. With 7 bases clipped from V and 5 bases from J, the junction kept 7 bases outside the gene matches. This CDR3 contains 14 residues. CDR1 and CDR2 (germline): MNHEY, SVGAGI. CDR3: CASTRQGNHNEQFF. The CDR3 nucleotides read TGTGCCAGCACTAGACAGGGGAATCACAATGAGCAGTTCTTC.

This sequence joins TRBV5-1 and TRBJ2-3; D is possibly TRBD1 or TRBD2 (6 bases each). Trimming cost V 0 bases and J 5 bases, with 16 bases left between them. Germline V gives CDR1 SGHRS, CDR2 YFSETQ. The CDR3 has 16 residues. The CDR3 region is CASSLEGGSGGDTQYF. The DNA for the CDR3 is TGCGCCAGCAGCTTGGAGGGGGGATCTGGTGGAGATACGCAGTATTTT.

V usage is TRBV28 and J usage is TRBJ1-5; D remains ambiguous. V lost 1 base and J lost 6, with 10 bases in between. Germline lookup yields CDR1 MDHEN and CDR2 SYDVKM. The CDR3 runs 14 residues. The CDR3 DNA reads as TGTGCCAGCAGTTTATCCGAGTGGGGTCAGCCCCAGCATTTT. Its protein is CASSLSEWGQPQHF.

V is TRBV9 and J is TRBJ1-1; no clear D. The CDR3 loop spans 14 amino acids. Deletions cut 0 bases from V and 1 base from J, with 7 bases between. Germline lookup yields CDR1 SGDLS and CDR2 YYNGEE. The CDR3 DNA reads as TGTGCCAGCAGCGTAGACTCAAAGAACACTGAAGCTTTCTTT. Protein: CASSVDSKNTEAFF. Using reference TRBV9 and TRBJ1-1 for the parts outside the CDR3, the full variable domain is DSGVTQTPKHLITATGQRVTLRCSPRSGDLSVYWYQQSLDQGLQFLIQYYNGEERAKGNILERFSAQQFPDLHSELNLSSLELGDSALYFCASSVDSKNTEAFFGQGTRLTVV.

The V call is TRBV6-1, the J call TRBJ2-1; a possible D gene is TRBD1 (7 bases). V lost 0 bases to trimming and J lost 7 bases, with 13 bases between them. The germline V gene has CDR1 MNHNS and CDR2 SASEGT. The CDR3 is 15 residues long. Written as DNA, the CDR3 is TGTGCCAGCAGTGAAGCGACAGGGAGGAGGAATGAGCAGTTCTTC. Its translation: CASSEATGRRNEQFF.

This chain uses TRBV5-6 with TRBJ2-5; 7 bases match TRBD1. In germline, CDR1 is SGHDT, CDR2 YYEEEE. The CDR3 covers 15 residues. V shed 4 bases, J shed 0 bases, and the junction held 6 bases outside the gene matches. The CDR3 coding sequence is TGTGCCAGCAGCCGACAGGGCTTTTACCAAGAGACCCAGTACTTC. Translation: CASSRQGFYQETQYF.

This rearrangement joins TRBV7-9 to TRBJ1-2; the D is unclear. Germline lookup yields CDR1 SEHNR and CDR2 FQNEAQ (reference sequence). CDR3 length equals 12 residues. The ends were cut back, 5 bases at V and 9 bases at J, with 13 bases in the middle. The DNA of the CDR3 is TGTGCCAGCAGCCCAGGCGAGACCAGCTACACCTTC. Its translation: CASSPGETSYTF.

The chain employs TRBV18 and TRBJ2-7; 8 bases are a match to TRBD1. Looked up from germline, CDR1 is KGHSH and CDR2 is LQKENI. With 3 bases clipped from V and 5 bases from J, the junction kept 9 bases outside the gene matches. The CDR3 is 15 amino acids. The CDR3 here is CASSPVQGVMDEQYF. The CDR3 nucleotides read TGTGCCAGCTCACCTGTACAGGGGGTCATGGACGAGCAGTACTTC.